This TCR beta chain was captured by sequencing in a study of shared clonotypes between healthy human individuals. Study summary: The study drew on two women and a few men aged 18 to 49 as donors. CD8 memory received one plate per donor, CD8 naive two, CD4 memory three and CD4 naive three. Study-wide results and limits: Sorted-subset sequencing, rarefaction showed, was incomplete despite large depth. With a few donors compared, around 4.7% of naive CD4 clonotypes were shared.

The CDR3 length is 15 residues. Per germline, CDR1 MNHNY and CDR2 SVGAGI (reference sequence). The V and J ends lost 6 bases and 4 bases respectively, with 18 bases between them. As for this clone: Its matching antigen is unknown.

Assay used: immunoSEQ multiplex PCR; TCRdb lists only in-frame clones, some missing. There are around 2.1 million clones in the sample; under 97% occur only once, and over 0.1% lies in the top ten. The source is a man in his late teens or twenties in good health. The sample comprised naive CD4+ T cells sorted from blood. The subset was: CD45RA+ positively selected. The V and J genes are TRBV6-6 and TRBJ1-1; D might be TRBD1 (5 bases). The CDR3 DNA is TGTGCCAGCAGATCCCCGGCAGGGAGGAGCACTGAAGCTTTCTTT. It specifies CASRSPAGRSTEAFF.